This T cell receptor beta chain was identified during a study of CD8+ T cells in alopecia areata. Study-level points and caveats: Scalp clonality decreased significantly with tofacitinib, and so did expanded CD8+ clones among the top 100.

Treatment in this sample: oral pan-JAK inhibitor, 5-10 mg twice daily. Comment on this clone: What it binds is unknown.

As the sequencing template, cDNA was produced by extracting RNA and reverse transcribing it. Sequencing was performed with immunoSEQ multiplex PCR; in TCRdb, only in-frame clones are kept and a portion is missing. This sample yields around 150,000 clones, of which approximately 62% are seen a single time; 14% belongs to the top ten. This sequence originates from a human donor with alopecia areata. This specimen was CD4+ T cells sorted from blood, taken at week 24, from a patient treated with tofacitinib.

CDR3 coding DNA: TGTGCCTGGAGTGCCACAGGGGGGAATTCACCCCTCCACTTT. This gives the protein CAWSATGGNSPLHF. The genes are TRBV30 and TRBJ1-6, with 8 positions matching TRBD1. Per germline, CDR1 GTSNPN and CDR2 SVGIG (reference sequence). The CDR3 runs 14 residues. V shed 1 base, J shed 7 bases, and the junction held 3 bases outside the gene matches. Filled out from reference TRBV30 and TRBJ1-6, the complete variable domain reads SQTIHQWPATLVQPVGSPLSLECTVEGTSNPNLYWYRQAAGRGLQLLFYSVGIGQISSEVPQNLSASRPQDRQFILSSKKLLLSDSGFYLCAWSATGGNSPLHFGNGTRLTVT.